The present T cell receptor beta chain was sequenced within a study of PD-L1 blockade in urothelial cancer. Study-level background: Beginning in about 2014, patients received atezolizumab, given as 1,200 mg intravenously every 3 weeks. Findings and caveats of the study: Those with durable benefit had larger increases in tumor-associated blood clones at 3 weeks.

Time point described: pretreatment peripheral blood. Urothelial carcinoma affected the patients, and it was locally advanced or metastatic. This CDR3 is 17 amino acids long. V was cut by 0 bases and J by 3 bases, with 12 bases left in between. Germline V gene sequence: CDR1 ENHRY, CDR2 SYGVKD. Comments on this clone: The target antigen is unknown.

Synthetically made TCR analog templates were put into each PCR as spikes. Assay used: immunoSEQ multiplex PCR; TCRdb lists only in-frame clones, some missing. Here the sample spans about 37,000 clones, under 90% being singletons. The starting material was PBMCs, obtained around atezolizumab (anti-PD-L1) treatment. This TCR derives from a man between 60 and 70 years old with urothelial cancer. V and J are TRBV10-3 and TRBJ2-6; TRBD2 might be the D (7 bases). CDR3 amino acids: CAISESGGGNGANVLTF. The CDR3, as DNA: TGTGCCATCAGTGAGTCAGGGGGGGGCAATGGGGCCAACGTCCTGACTTTC.